The 21 T cell receptor beta chains presented below share a single source sample, sequenced in a study of blood T cell repertoires in COVID-19 (dated by TCRdb to 2018 to 2020). The receptor library was made with the immunoSEQ multiplex PCR assay. TCRdb took this table from immuneACCESS and kept in-frame rearrangements with V and J called. Such tables lack part of the clones; where checked against another copy, unresolved V genes explain under half of the gap, and the rest is unexplained. In all, the sample holds around 140,000 clones, and 84% of those were seen once. Around 3.7% of the sample comes from the top ten. The sample taken for sequencing was PBMCs or T cells enriched from blood (not recorded which). The receptor source for this set is a woman in her forties or fifties with acute COVID-19.

The chain uses TRBV7-8 and TRBJ1-2, with D perhaps TRBD1 (6 bases). This CDR3 has 15 amino acids. Germline V lookup: CDR1 SGHVS, CDR2 FQNEAQ. Trimming took 5 bases from V and 4 from J, leaving 17 bases between them. CDR3 coding DNA: TGTGCCAGCAGCGAAACAGGGAATTTGGGCTATGGCTACACCTTC. Translated: CASSETGNLGYGYTF.

The chain employs TRBV5-1 and TRBJ2-5; 10 bases line up with TRBD2. Germline values: CDR1 SGHRS, CDR2 YFSETQ. The CDR3 covers 17 residues. V dropped 0 bases and J dropped 6; count of bases not matched to a gene: 11. CDR3: CASSLGLAGEGLQTQYF. The CDR3 bases are TGCGCCAGCAGCTTGGGGCTAGCGGGAGAGGGGCTACAGACCCAGTACTTC.

The chain carries TRBV28 and TRBJ1-2, with D possibly being TRBD1 (5 bases). This CDR3 comprises 14 residues. V gave up 5 bases and J gave up 2 bases, with 12 bases separating them. CDR1 and CDR2 from the germline V gene are MDHEN and SYDVKM. The CDR3 reads CASSPETVNYGYTF. The CDR3 nucleotides read TGTGCCAGCAGTCCGGAGACAGTGAACTATGGCTACACCTTC.

The rearrangement joins TRBV4-1 to TRBJ1-1; 10 nucleotides match TRBD1. The CDR3 spans 16 residues. Germline CDR1 and CDR2: MGHRA and YSYEKL. Unmatched junction bases numbered 12, after V lost 6 bases and J lost 5 bases. The CDR3 protein is CASSRSSGTGATEAFF. The CDR3 DNA reads as TGCGCCAGCAGTCGATCATCCGGGACAGGGGCAACTGAAGCTTTCTTT.

As DNA, the CDR3 is TGTGCCAGCAGTTTCTGGGGGGGGAGAGATACGCAGTATTTT. It translates to CASSFWGGRDTQYF. The V call is TRBV2, the J call TRBJ2-3; 7 nucleotides line up with TRBD2. The CDR3 is 14 residues long. Looked up from germline, CDR1 is SNHLY and CDR2 is FYNNEI. Trimming took 5 bases from V and 5 from J; bases not matched to a gene: 7.

The CDR3 DNA sequence: TGTGCCAGCAGCCAAGCGGGACTAGCGGGAGATGAGCAGTTCTTC. Amino acid sequence: CASSQAGLAGDEQFF. The genes are TRBV3-1 (or the pseudogene TRBV3-2) and TRBJ2-1; 14 positions agree with TRBD2. J was trimmed by 8 bases and V by 1 base; bases with no gene match: 1. This CDR3 region has 15 residues. Germline V gives CDR1 LGHDT, CDR2 YNNKEL (reference sequence).

This rearrangement joins TRBV6-5 to TRBJ2-7; a possible D gene is TRBD2 (7 bases). CDR1 MNHEY and CDR2 SVGAGI come from the germline V gene. This CDR3 is built from 13 residues. The V end was cut by 6 bases, the J end by 0 bases, with 9 bases between. CDR3 DNA: TGTGCCAGCAGAAGGGGGGGCTCCTACGAGCAGTACTTC. The encoded protein is CASRRGGSYEQYF.

This clone came up many times. This chain joins TRBV2 and TRBJ1-3; D not resolved. The CDR3 sequence is 13 residues long. Germline CDR1 and CDR2: SNHLY and FYNNEI. V dropped 1 base and J dropped 7 bases, with 8 bases sitting between them. The CDR3 DNA sequence: TGTGCCAGCAGTGAAGGCCGCGTCAACACCATATATTTT. It yields the protein CASSEGRVNTIYF.

The chain links TRBV7-9 to TRBJ2-5, with D perhaps matching TRBD2 (5 bases). The CDR3 covers 16 residues. Trimming stripped 4 bases from V and 2 bases from J, with 17 bases between. The V gene's germline CDR1 is SEHNR and CDR2 FQNEAQ (reference sequence). CDR3 sequence reads: CASSSQSVARQETQYF. In nucleotides, the CDR3 is TGTGCCAGCAGCTCTCAAAGTGTAGCGCGACAAGAGACCCAGTACTTC.

This chain connects TRBV4-2 to TRBJ2-6; 10 bases agree with TRBD2. The CDR3 has 20 residues. The ends lost 1 base at V and 4 bases at J; junction bases unmatched: 13. The germline V gene encodes CDR1 LGHNA and CDR2 YNFKEQ. The CDR3 sequence is CASSQGLGASGSSGANVLTF. The CDR3, as DNA: TGTGCCAGCAGCCAAGGTTTGGGGGCTAGCGGGAGTTCCGGGGCCAACGTCCTGACTTTC.

The chain links TRBV9 to TRBJ2-3; D is undetermined. Trimming removed 2 bases at V and 14 bases at J, with 21 bases between. Germline assignment: CDR1 SGDLS and CDR2 YYNGEE. The CDR3 length is 14 residues. The CDR3, as DNA: TGTGCCAGCAGCGTCCTGGCTAGTGAAGGTCTGACGTATTTT. It codes for CASSVLASEGLTYF.

This sequence joins TRBV6-2 or TRBV6-3 and TRBJ1-1; D is uncertain. This CDR3 contains 13 residues. V lost 6 bases, J lost 11 bases, and 19 bases lay in between. Per the germline V gene, CDR1 is MNHEY and CDR2 is SVGEGT. CDR3 region: CASSPVGGMRAFF. DNA of the CDR3: TGTGCCAGCAGCCCAGTCGGCGGAATGAGGGCTTTCTTT.

CDR3 region: CASSLDGENEQFF. The CDR3 bases are TGTGCCAGCAGCTTAGATGGGGAGAATGAGCAGTTCTTC. The chain couples TRBV11-3 to TRBJ2-1; D is perhaps TRBD2 (5 bases). V lost 0 bases, J lost 7 bases, and 7 bases lay in between. CDR3 size: 13 residues. The germline V gene encodes CDR1 SGHNT and CDR2 YENEEA.

The V call is TRBV10-3, the J call TRBJ1-3; TRBD1 might be the D (6 bases). Germline V lookup: CDR1 ENHRY, CDR2 SYGVKD. V lost 4 bases to trimming and J lost 4 bases, with 14 bases between them. The CDR3 is made up of 15 amino acids. CDR3 coding DNA: TGTGCCATCAGTGGGTTAACAGGGTCAGGAAACACCATATATTTT. Translation: CAISGLTGSGNTIYF.

The V call is TRBV3-1 (or the pseudogene TRBV3-2), the J call TRBJ1-2; 8 bases map to TRBD1. Trimming took 1 base from V and 4 from J; bases not matched to a gene: 2. CDR3 length: 14 residues. Germline CDR1 LGHDT, CDR2 YNNKEL (reference sequence). The CDR3 nucleotides read TGTGCCAGCAGCCAAGCGGACAGGGTCTATGGCTACACCTTC. Amino acid sequence: CASSQADRVYGYTF.

The CDR3 is CASSLRGGLNEKLFF. The CDR3 DNA reads as TGTGCCAGTAGTCTACGAGGGGGTCTTAATGAAAAACTGTTTTTT. The V call is TRBV19, the J call TRBJ1-4, with D perhaps matching TRBD1 (6 bases). V gave up 5 bases and J gave up 4 bases, with 14 bases separating them. The CDR3 covers 15 residues. The germline gives CDR1 LNHDA, CDR2 SQIVND (reference sequence).

V gene TRBV6-5 combines with J gene TRBJ2-7, with TRBD2 matching 8 bases. Losses at the gene ends were 3 bases for V and 5 bases for J; bases not matched to a gene: 12. Germline CDR1 reads MNHEY; CDR2 reads SVGAGI. The CDR3 loop spans 16 amino acids. The CDR3 DNA follows: TGTGCCAGCAGTTATTCTTCCCGGGGGGGCGTAGACGAGCAGTACTTC. The encoded protein is CASSYSSRGGVDEQYF.

The chain uses TRBV11-2 and TRBJ1-1, with D unclear. Germline V lookup: CDR1 SGHAT, CDR2 FQNNGV. There are 13 residues in the CDR3. The V and J ends lost 2 bases and 1 base respectively, with 5 bases between them. The CDR3 spells CASSLWRNTEAFF. CDR3 bases: TGTGCCAGCAGCTTATGGAGGAACACTGAAGCTTTCTTT.

The rearrangement links TRBV7-2 to TRBJ2-7; weak D call: TRBD1 (6 bases). The CDR3 runs 13 residues. Germline CDR1 and CDR2: SGHTA and FQGNSA. V shed 3 bases and J shed 7 bases, with 13 bases lying between them. This chain's CDR3 is CASSFSQGWEQYF. Here the CDR3 DNA reads TGTGCCAGCAGCTTCTCACAGGGATGGGAGCAGTACTTC.

The rearrangement uses TRBV4-3 and TRBJ2-3, with D possibly matching TRBD1 (5 bases). Germline V gives CDR1 LGHNA, CDR2 YSLEER. CDR3 length: 15 residues. The V end was cut by 0 bases, the J end by 6 bases, with 13 bases between. The CDR3 reads CASSQERGQSDTQYF. In DNA, the CDR3 is TGCGCCAGCAGCCAAGAAAGGGGTCAGTCGGATACGCAGTATTTT.

The chain is built from TRBV5-4 and TRBJ2-7; 10 bases match TRBD1. CDR3 length: 13 residues. Germline trimming cut 4 bases from V and 9 bases from J; bases unmatched to any gene: 7. The V gene's germline CDR1 is SGHNT and CDR2 YYREEE (reference sequence). CDR3 in DNA: TGTGCCAGCAGCACTGGACAGGGGGACCGGCAGTACTTC. It specifies CASSTGQGDRQYF. The variable domain in full, with the rest retrieved from reference TRBV5-4 and TRBJ2-7, is ETGVTQSPTHLIKTRGQQVTLRCSSQSGHNTVSWYQQALGQGPQFIFQYYREEENGRGNFPPRFSGLQFPNYSSELNVNALELDDSALYLCASSTGQGDRQYFGPGTRLTVT.